This TCR beta chain was obtained from a study of blood T cell repertoires in COVID-19. In the study overall: Samples taken during acute and convalescent COVID-19 were collected in the United States, Italy and Spain.

This CDR3 contains 17 residues. Losses at the gene ends were 2 bases for V and 1 base for J; bases not matched to a gene: 7. The germline CDR1 and CDR2 sequences are MDHEN and SYDVKM. Clones were read by immunoSEQ multiplex PCR, and TCRdb kept only the in-frame ones, dropping some. The table has 190,000 or so clones, roughly 87% seen once. Recruits, aged about 18 to 89 years, lived in 24 US areas. Researchers sorted participants into cohorts using their self-reported clinical history. The sequenced sample consisted of PBMCs or T cells enriched from blood (not recorded which). The chain is built from TRBV28 and TRBJ1-3, with 8 bases aligning to TRBD1. The TCR was taken from a man between 18 and 35 years old with acute COVID-19. This CDR3 is CASSLGSGGFSGNTIYF. CDR3 bases: TGTGCCAGCAGTTTAGGGTCAGGGGGCTTTTCTGGAAACACCATATATTTT.